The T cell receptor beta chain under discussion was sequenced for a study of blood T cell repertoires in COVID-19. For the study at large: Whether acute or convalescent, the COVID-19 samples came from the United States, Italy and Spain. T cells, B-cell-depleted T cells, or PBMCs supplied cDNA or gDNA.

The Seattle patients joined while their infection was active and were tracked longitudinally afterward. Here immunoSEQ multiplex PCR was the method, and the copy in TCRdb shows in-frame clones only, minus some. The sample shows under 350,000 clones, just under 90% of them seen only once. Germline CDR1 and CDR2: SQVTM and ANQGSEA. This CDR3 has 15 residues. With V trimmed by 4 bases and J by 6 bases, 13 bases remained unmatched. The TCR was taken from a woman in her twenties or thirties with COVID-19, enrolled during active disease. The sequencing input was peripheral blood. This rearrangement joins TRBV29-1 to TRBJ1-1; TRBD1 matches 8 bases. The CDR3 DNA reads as TGCAGCGTTGGGGGCAGGGGGCGTGGGGTAGCTGAAGCTTTCTTT. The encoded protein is CSVGGRGRGVAEAFF.